These 20 T cell receptor beta chains came from one sample sequenced in a study of Ad26.COV2.S vaccination and SARS-CoV-2 variants. Only in-frame clones appear in the TCRdb table, and some are missing; sequencing was by immunoSEQ multiplex PCR. This table holds around 310,000 clones, about nine tenths found once. Treatment defined: some 20 received Ad26.COV2.S at low or high dose, single or two shots; about 5 received placebo; per-sample allocation not given. The samples were gathered on day 63 after the first injection of vaccine or placebo. This specimen was peripheral blood, taken in a trial of Ad26.COV2.S vaccine versus placebo. These receptors were obtained from a person between 18 and 60 years old who received the Ad26.COV2.S COVID-19 vaccine or a placebo.

V and J are TRBV18 and TRBJ2-1, with D tentatively TRBD2 (5 bases). Germline CDR1 reads KGHSH; CDR2 reads LQKENI. This CDR3 is built from 18 residues. Trimming shortened V by 3 bases and J by 0 bases, and 18 bases separated the two germline ends. The CDR3 region is CASSPLPTQRGSYNEQFF. In DNA, the CDR3 is TGTGCCAGCTCACCTTTACCGACACAACGGGGCTCCTACAATGAGCAGTTCTTC.

This chain connects TRBV9 to TRBJ2-1, with D perhaps matching TRBD2 (7 bases). CDR1 and CDR2 from the germline V gene are SGDLS and YYNGEE. There are 17 residues in the CDR3. The V and J ends lost 6 bases and 0 bases respectively, with 19 bases between them. The chain's CDR3 is CASMRGPTGSSYNEQFF. The CDR3, as DNA: TGTGCCAGCATGCGGGGGCCGACGGGGAGCTCCTACAATGAGCAGTTCTTC.

This chain links TRBV18 with TRBJ1-3, with D uncertain. V was pared by 10 bases and J by 0 bases, with 16 bases between. The V gene's germline CDR1 is KGHSH and CDR2 LQKENI. The CDR3 runs 15 residues. In DNA form, the CDR3 reads TGTGCCACCTCCTCGGGCAGGAGCTCTGGAAACACCATATATTTT. It encodes CATSSGRSSGNTIYF.

CDR3 loop: CASSVSPQETQYF. The CDR3 region has the DNA TGTGCCAGCAGCGTTTCACCCCAAGAGACCCAGTACTTC. The chain couples TRBV9 to TRBJ2-5; no reliable D call. The V end was cut by 2 bases, the J end by 1 base, with 6 bases between. This CDR3 comprises 13 residues. Germline V gene sequence: CDR1 SGDLS, CDR2 YYNGEE.

The CDR3 sequence: CATSSDYNEQFF. The CDR3 DNA reads TGTGCCACCAGCAGCGATTACAATGAGCAGTTCTTC. The chain recombines TRBV15 with TRBJ2-1; D is ambiguous. This CDR3 contains 12 residues. Germline V lookup: CDR1 LNHNV, CDR2 YYDKDF (reference sequence). V was shortened by 3 bases and J by 4 bases, with 4 bases between the two germline ends.

This clone is a singleton in its sample. This chain links TRBV20-1 with TRBJ2-3; TRBD2 agrees at 7 bases. Germline V gene data show CDR1 as DFQATT and CDR2 as SNEGSKA (reference sequence). V dropped 5 bases and J dropped 5; count of bases not matched to a gene: 1. The CDR3 covers 11 residues. As DNA, the CDR3 is TGCAGTGCTCCGGGGGGAGATACGCAGTATTTT. Its translation is CSAPGGDTQYF.

This clone has a handful of counts. The chain recombines TRBV4-1 with TRBJ1-4; TRBD1 matches 8 bases. The V gene's germline CDR1 is MGHRA and CDR2 YSYEKL. V lost 2 bases, J lost 1 base, and 6 bases stayed unmatched. There are 17 residues in the CDR3. CDR3 coding DNA: TGCGCCAGCAGCCAAATCGGACAGGGTGGAACTAATGAAAAACTGTTTTTT. This translates into CASSQIGQGGTNEKLFF.

The rearrangement joins TRBV9 to TRBJ1-2, with a tentative D call TRBD1 (6 bases). V was clipped by 0 bases and J by 7 bases, with 13 bases between them. Germline CDR1 reads SGDLS; CDR2 reads YYNGEE. This CDR3 has 14 residues. CDR3 sequence: CASSVEPGEIGYTF. CDR3 nucleotide sequence: TGTGCCAGCAGCGTAGAACCAGGGGAGATTGGCTACACCTTC. Full variable domain (missing parts from reference TRBV9 and TRBJ1-2): DSGVTQTPKHLITATGQRVTLRCSPRSGDLSVYWYQQSLDQGLQFLIQYYNGEERAKGNILERFSAQQFPDLHSELNLSSLELGDSALYFCASSVEPGEIGYTFGSGTRLTVV.

The chain joins TRBV7-9 to TRBJ2-1; D possibly corresponds to TRBD1 (6 bases). The V gene lost 4 bases and the J gene lost 7 bases, with 14 bases spanning the gap. Germline V lookup: CDR1 SEHNR, CDR2 FQNEAQ (reference sequence). This CDR3 has 14 amino acids. The CDR3 protein is CASSSTNDRNEQFF. The CDR3 coding sequence is TGTGCCAGCAGCTCGACTAACGACAGGAATGAGCAGTTCTTC.

The chain combines TRBV6-2 or TRBV6-3 with TRBJ2-6, with unresolved D. Germline loops: CDR1 MNHEY, CDR2 SVGEGT. V lost 5 bases and J 0 bases, leaving 5 bases between the germline ends. The CDR3 extends over 14 amino acids. The CDR3 sequence is CASSVTSGANVLTF. The CDR3 DNA sequence: TGTGCCAGCAGTGTAACCTCTGGGGCCAACGTCCTGACTTTC.

V is TRBV6-5 and J is TRBJ1-6; D perhaps matches TRBD1 (5 bases). CDR1 and CDR2 from the germline V gene are MNHEY and SVGAGI. The CDR3 is 16 residues long. Trimming shortened V by 0 bases and J by 8 bases, and 14 bases separated the two germline ends. The DNA of the CDR3 is TGTGCCAGCAGTTACTCGGGGCCCCACTGGGATTCACCCCTCCACTTT. Amino acids: CASSYSGPHWDSPLHF.

This clone appeared once. This sequence joins TRBV6-2 or TRBV6-3 and TRBJ1-2; the match to TRBD1 covers 10 bases. CDR1 and CDR2 (germline): MNHEY, SVGEGT. V trimming: 6 bases; J trimming: 8 bases; junction bases outside the gene matches: 15. The CDR3 has 16 amino acids. CDR3 region: CASRPPQPTGGGGYTF. The CDR3 bases are TGTGCCAGCAGACCTCCTCAACCGACAGGGGGCGGCGGCTACACCTTC.

The V call is TRBV7-9, the J call TRBJ1-2; D is unresolved. CDR1 is SEHNR, CDR2 FQNEAQ, per germline (reference sequence). V was shortened by 6 bases and J by 8 bases, with 16 bases between the two germline ends. This CDR3 is 13 amino acids long. The CDR3 DNA reads TGTGCCAGCAGAGTCAGCGGGGAACGCGGCTACACCTTC. It yields the protein CASRVSGERGYTF.

The genes are TRBV19 and TRBJ2-1; D is unresolved. CDR1 and CDR2 from the germline V gene are LNHDA and SQIVND (reference sequence). The CDR3 loop spans 15 amino acids. Trimming took off 3 bases at V and 5 bases at J, with 14 bases between the two ends. CDR3 DNA: TGTGCCAGTAGTATCGTGTCAGGTCGCAACAATGAGCAGTTCTTC. Translation gives CASSIVSGRNNEQFF.

The gene calls are TRBV7-2 and TRBJ2-3; D is perhaps TRBD1 (7 bases). There are 16 residues in the CDR3. Trimming removed 3 bases at V and 0 bases at J, with 13 bases between. The germline V gene encodes CDR1 SGHTA and CDR2 FQGNSA. The CDR3 bases are TGTGCCAGCAGCTTTGGAGGGGGCCCTAGCACAGATACGCAGTATTTT. This codes for CASSFGGGPSTDTQYF.

The chain couples TRBV11-2 to TRBJ2-6; D gene uncertain. The CDR3 loop spans 13 amino acids. CDR1 is SGHAT and CDR2 is FQNNGV in the germline V gene. V was cut by 2 bases and J by 5 bases, with 4 bases left in between. The CDR3 nucleotides read TGTGCCAGCAGCTTACTGCGGGCCAACGTCCTGACTTTC. This codes for CASSLLRANVLTF.

This clone was picked up one time. The chain joins TRBV7-2 to TRBJ2-3, with D perhaps matching TRBD1 or TRBD2 (5 bases each). CDR1 is SGHTA and CDR2 is FQGNSA in the germline V gene. V lost 4 bases to trimming and J lost 3 bases, with 14 bases between them. This CDR3 is 15 amino acids long. CDR3 DNA sequence: TGTGCCAGCAGCTCGGGACCCCGTCAGACAGATACGCAGTATTTT. This sequence encodes CASSSGPRQTDTQYF.

The rearrangement links TRBV30 to TRBJ1-6, with no clear D. V was cut by 3 bases and J by 9 bases, with 15 bases left in between. This CDR3 spans 14 amino acids. The germline V gene encodes CDR1 GTSNPN and CDR2 SVGIG (reference sequence). For the CDR3, the DNA is TGTGCCTGGAGGTTCGGTCGAGGAGGTTCACCCCTCCACTTT. This codes for CAWRFGRGGSPLHF.

The J gene is TRBJ1-2, the V gene TRBV18, with 9 bases that match TRBD1. This CDR3 has 14 residues. Germline V gene data show CDR1 as KGHSH and CDR2 as LQKENI. Trimming cost V 3 bases and J 8 bases; bases outside gene matches: 7. The CDR3 DNA is TGTGCCAGCTCACCGGTTAGACAGGGGGAAGGCTACACCTTC. This translates into CASSPVRQGEGYTF.

This sequence joins TRBV18 and TRBJ2-1, with D perhaps matching TRBD1 or TRBD2 (5 bases each). CDR3 size: 14 residues. Per the germline V gene, CDR1 is KGHSH and CDR2 is LQKENI. V was pared by 2 bases and J by 6 bases, with 11 bases between. Here the CDR3 DNA reads TGTGCCAGCTCACCAGTCGGGGCTCTCAATGAGCAGTTCTTC. Protein: CASSPVGALNEQFF.